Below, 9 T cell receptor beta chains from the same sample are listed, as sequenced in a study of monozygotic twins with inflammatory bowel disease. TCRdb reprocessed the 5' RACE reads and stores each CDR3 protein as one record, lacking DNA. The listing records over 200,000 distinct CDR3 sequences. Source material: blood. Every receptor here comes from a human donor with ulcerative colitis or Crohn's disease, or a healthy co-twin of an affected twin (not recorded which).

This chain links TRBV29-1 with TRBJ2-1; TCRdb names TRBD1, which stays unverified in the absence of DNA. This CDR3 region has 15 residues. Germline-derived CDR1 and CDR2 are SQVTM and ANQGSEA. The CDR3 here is CSAQRDRSSYNEQFF.

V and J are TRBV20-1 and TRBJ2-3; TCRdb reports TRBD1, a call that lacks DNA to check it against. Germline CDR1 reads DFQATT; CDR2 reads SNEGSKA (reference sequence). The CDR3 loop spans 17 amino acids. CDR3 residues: CSARDPSGRGGPDTQYF.

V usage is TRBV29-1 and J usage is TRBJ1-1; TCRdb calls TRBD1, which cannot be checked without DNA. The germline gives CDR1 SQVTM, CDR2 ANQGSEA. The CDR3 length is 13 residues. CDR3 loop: CSVTQGTPSEAFF.

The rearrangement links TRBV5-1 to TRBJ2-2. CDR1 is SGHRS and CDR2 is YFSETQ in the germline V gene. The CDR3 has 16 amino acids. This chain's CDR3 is CASSLAARTNTGELFF.

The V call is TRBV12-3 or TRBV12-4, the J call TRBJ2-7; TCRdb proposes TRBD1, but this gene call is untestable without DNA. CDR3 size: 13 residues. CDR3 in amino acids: CASSLGGPYEQYF.

CDR3 in amino acids: CASSLGTWKGSSYNSPLHF. The V and J genes are TRBV27 and TRBJ1-6. Germline V lookup: CDR1 MNHEY, CDR2 SMNVEV (reference sequence). The CDR3 contains 19 residues.

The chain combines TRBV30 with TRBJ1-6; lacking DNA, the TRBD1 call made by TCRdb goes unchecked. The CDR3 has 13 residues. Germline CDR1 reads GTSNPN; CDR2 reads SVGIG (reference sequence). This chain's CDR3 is CAWTSGAGSPLHF.

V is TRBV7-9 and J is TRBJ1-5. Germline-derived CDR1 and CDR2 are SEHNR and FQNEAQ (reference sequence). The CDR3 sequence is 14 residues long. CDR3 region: CASSSGGGNQPQHF.

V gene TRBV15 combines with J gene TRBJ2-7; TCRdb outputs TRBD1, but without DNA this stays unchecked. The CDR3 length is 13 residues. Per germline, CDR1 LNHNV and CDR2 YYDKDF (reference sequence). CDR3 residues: CATSPGGGYEQYF.